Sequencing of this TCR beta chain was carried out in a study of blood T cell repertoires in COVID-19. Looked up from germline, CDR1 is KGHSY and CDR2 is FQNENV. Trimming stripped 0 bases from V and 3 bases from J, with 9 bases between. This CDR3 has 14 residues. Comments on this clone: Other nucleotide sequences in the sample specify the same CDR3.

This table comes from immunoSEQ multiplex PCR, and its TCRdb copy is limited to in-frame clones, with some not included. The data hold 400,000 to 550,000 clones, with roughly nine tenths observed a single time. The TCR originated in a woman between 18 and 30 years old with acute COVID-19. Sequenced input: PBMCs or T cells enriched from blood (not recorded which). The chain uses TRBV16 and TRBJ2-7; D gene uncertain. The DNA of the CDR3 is TGTGCCAGCAGCCAATCGTCGTACAGCTACGAGCAGTACTTC. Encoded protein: CASSQSSYSYEQYF. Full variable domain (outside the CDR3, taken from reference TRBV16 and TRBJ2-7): GEEVAQTPKHLVRGEGQKAKLYCAPIKGHSYVFWYQQVLKNEFKFLISFQNENVFDETGMPKERFSAKCLPNSPCSLEIQATKLEDSAVYFCASSQSSYSYEQYFGPGTRLTVT.